One and the same sample provided the 21 T cell receptor beta chains below, sequenced in a study of blood T cell repertoires in COVID-19. Generated by immunoSEQ multiplex PCR, the TCRdb table keeps only in-frame clones and is missing some. The sample has 95,000 to 130,000 clones, around four fifths seen once. Source material: peripheral blood. The receptors stem from a man between 65 and 85 years old with active or convalescent COVID-19.

The chain has TRBV9 and TRBJ1-6; 9 bases are shared with TRBD1. From germline, CDR1 is SGDLS and CDR2 YYNGEE. Unmatched junction bases numbered 5, after V lost 3 bases and J lost 7 bases. The CDR3 is 15 amino acids. CDR3 nucleotide sequence: TGTGCCAGCAGCGCGGGGACAGGGAGGAATTCACCCCTCCACTTT. Its translation is CASSAGTGRNSPLHF. Together with reference TRBV9 and TRBJ1-6, the CDR3 gives the full variable domain: DSGVTQTPKHLITATGQRVTLRCSPRSGDLSVYWYQQSLDQGLQFLIQYYNGEERAKGNILERFSAQQFPDLHSELNLSSLELGDSALYFCASSAGTGRNSPLHFGNGTRLTVT.

The chain joins TRBV4-1 to TRBJ1-6, with 10 bases fitting TRBD1. The germline V gene encodes CDR1 MGHRA and CDR2 YSYEKL. The CDR3 loop spans 15 amino acids. V gave up 4 bases and J gave up 8 bases; unmatched junction bases: 5. The DNA for the CDR3 is TGCGCCAGCAGCCCGACGGGGACAGGGGATTCACCCCTCCACTTT. As protein: CASSPTGTGDSPLHF.

The CDR3 here is CASSESMADTEAFF. The CDR3 region has the DNA TGCGCCAGCAGTGAGTCGATGGCGGACACTGAAGCTTTCTTT. V usage is TRBV10-1 and J usage is TRBJ1-1; D is unclear. This CDR3 spans 14 amino acids. Trimming took off 0 bases at V and 3 bases at J, with 8 bases between the two ends. Germline CDR1 WNHNN, CDR2 SYGVQD (reference sequence).

This chain uses TRBV15 with TRBJ2-2, with a possible D match to TRBD1 (6 bases). Per the germline V gene, CDR1 is LNHNV and CDR2 is YYDKDF (reference sequence). V lost 0 bases to trimming and J lost 4 bases, with 18 bases between them. The CDR3 consists of 18 residues. The CDR3 reads CATSRDLGGYGSTGELFF. CDR3 DNA sequence: TGTGCCACCAGCAGAGATCTAGGGGGTTATGGGAGCACCGGGGAGCTGTTTTTT.

This clone occurred a few times. The CDR3 DNA sequence: TGTGCCAGCAGCTTTTTTCGGTCCTACAATGAGCAGTTCTTC. Its protein product is CASSFFRSYNEQFF. This rearrangement joins TRBV11-3 to TRBJ2-1; D gene uncertain. This CDR3 has 14 amino acids. From germline, CDR1 is SGHNT and CDR2 YENEEA. The germline V and J ends were trimmed by 3 bases and 1 base, with 7 bases remaining between them.

V usage is TRBV5-1 and J usage is TRBJ1-6; D gene ambiguous. Per germline, CDR1 SGHRS and CDR2 YFSETQ. CDR3 size: 17 residues. Trimming stripped 0 bases from V and 6 bases from J, with 16 bases between. CDR3 coding DNA: TGCGCCAGCAGCTTGGCCAACGGTGGGCCAGGTAATTCACCCCTCCACTTT. It is translated as CASSLANGGPGNSPLHF. The complete variable domain, with remaining parts taken from reference TRBV5-1 and TRBJ1-6, reads KAGVTQTPRYLIKTRGQQVTLSCSPISGHRSVSWYQQTPGQGLQFLFEYFSETQRNKGNFPGRFSGRQFSNSRSEMNVSTLELGDSALYLCASSLANGGPGNSPLHFGNGTRLTVT.

V is TRBV11-2 and J is TRBJ2-3; D gene unclear. V lost 5 bases, J lost 5 bases, and 11 bases lay in between. Per the germline V gene, CDR1 is SGHAT and CDR2 is FQNNGV. CDR3 length: 13 residues. The CDR3 loop is CASSRSAEDTQYF. CDR3 sequence (DNA): TGTGCCAGCAGCCGGAGTGCGGAAGATACGCAGTATTTT.

The chain recombines TRBV30 with TRBJ2-7, with 8 bases aligning to TRBD1. Trimming at V came to 2 bases and at J to 7 bases, leaving 10 bases not matched to a gene. The germline V gene encodes CDR1 GTSNPN and CDR2 SVGIG (reference sequence). The length of the CDR3 is 14 residues. CDR3 coding DNA: TGTGCCTGGAGTTTGGACAGGGCGTTGGGGGAGCAGTACTTC. Its protein is CAWSLDRALGEQYF.

This rearrangement joins TRBV11-3 to TRBJ2-7; 7 nucleotides agree with TRBD1. Germline V gives CDR1 SGHNT, CDR2 YENEEA. This CDR3 region has 16 residues. V was clipped by 11 bases and J by 1 base; unmatched bases: 17. DNA of the CDR3: TGTGCCTCATCGCCTACGACAGGGATTATGTCCTACGAGCAGTACTTC. Its translation is CASSPTTGIMSYEQYF.

This clone came up a few times. This chain joins TRBV5-1 and TRBJ2-7, with a weak D call TRBD2 (6 bases). V gave up 5 bases and J gave up 2 bases, with 17 bases separating them. This CDR3 region has 15 residues. Per the germline V gene, CDR1 is SGHRS and CDR2 is YFSETQ. CDR3 in DNA: TGCGCCAGCAGGCTGGGAGAGGGAGGTACCTACGAGCAGTACTTC. As protein: CASRLGEGGTYEQYF. The full variable domain, its missing parts supplied by reference TRBV5-1 and TRBJ2-7, is KAGVTQTPRYLIKTRGQQVTLSCSPISGHRSVSWYQQTPGQGLQFLFEYFSETQRNKGNFPGRFSGRQFSNSRSEMNVSTLELGDSALYLCASRLGEGGTYEQYFGPGTRLTVT.

V and J are TRBV15 and TRBJ2-7, with 7 bases fitting TRBD2. The germline V gene encodes CDR1 LNHNV and CDR2 YYDKDF (reference sequence). This CDR3 has 14 amino acids. V was pared by 5 bases and J by 0 bases, with 4 bases of the junction left unmatched. CDR3 protein: CATSRRDYSYEQYF. In DNA form, the CDR3 reads TGTGCCACCAGCCGTCGGGACTACTCCTACGAGCAGTACTTC.

The rearrangement links TRBV2 to TRBJ1-4, with D possibly being TRBD1 (5 bases). The CDR3 covers 15 residues. Germline V gene data show CDR1 as SNHLY and CDR2 as FYNNEI. V was cut by 0 bases and J by 8 bases, with 13 bases left in between. The CDR3 DNA reads TGTGCCAGCAGTGAAGCAGGAGGGGCGTGGGAAAAACTGTTTTTT. Translating gives CASSEAGGAWEKLFF.

This clone has at least ten counts. The V gene is TRBV12-3 or TRBV12-4, the J gene TRBJ2-7; 8 bases agree with TRBD1. CDR3 length equals 13 residues. The V gene end was trimmed by 4 bases and the J gene end by 2 bases; junction bases not matched to a gene: 1. In DNA form, the CDR3 reads TGTGCCAGCAGTTCGACAGGGGCCTACGAGCAGTACTTC. As protein: CASSSTGAYEQYF.

The rearrangement joins TRBV6-5 to TRBJ2-3, with 11 bases fitting TRBD2. This CDR3 contains 15 residues. With 3 bases clipped from V and 6 bases from J, the junction kept 5 bases outside the gene matches. Germline CDR1 is MNHEY and CDR2 is SVGAGI. Written as DNA, the CDR3 is TGTGCCAGCAGTTATGAGGCTAGCGGGGGGGATACGCAGTATTTT. It translates to CASSYEASGGDTQYF.

V is TRBV5-8 and J is TRBJ1-2, with D perhaps matching TRBD1 (6 bases). The CDR3 runs to 13 residues. The V and J ends lost 7 bases and 7 bases respectively, with 17 bases between them. Per germline, CDR1 SGHTS and CDR2 YDEGEE. The CDR3 is CASRNRATFGYTF. DNA for the CDR3: TGTGCCAGCCGAAACAGGGCCACTTTTGGCTACACCTTC. The whole variable domain, filled in from reference TRBV5-8 and TRBJ1-2, reads EAGVTQSPTHLIKTRGQQATLRCSPISGHTSVYWYQQALGLGLQFLLWYDEGEERNRGNFPPRFSGRQFPNYSSELNVNALELEDSALYLCASRNRATFGYTFGSGTRLTVV.

The J gene is TRBJ2-7, the V gene TRBV5-1, with 12 bases that match TRBD2. Germline loops: CDR1 SGHRS, CDR2 YFSETQ. The CDR3 contains 15 residues. The ends lost 5 bases at V and 2 bases at J; junction bases unmatched: 5. CDR3 region: CASSWTSGETYEQYF. CDR3 DNA sequence: TGCGCCAGCAGTTGGACTAGCGGGGAGACCTACGAGCAGTACTTC. Full variable domain (missing parts from reference TRBV5-1 and TRBJ2-7): KAGVTQTPRYLIKTRGQQVTLSCSPISGHRSVSWYQQTPGQGLQFLFEYFSETQRNKGNFPGRFSGRQFSNSRSEMNVSTLELGDSALYLCASSWTSGETYEQYFGPGTRLTVT.

The chain joins TRBV19 to TRBJ2-7; 8 nucleotides agree with TRBD2. The V and J ends lost 4 bases and 6 bases, in that order; junction bases with no gene match: 8. The CDR3 has 14 residues. Germline V CDR1 and CDR2: LNHDA, SQIVND (reference sequence). The CDR3 here is CASSTGGGRAEQYF. The CDR3 DNA follows: TGTGCCAGTAGTACCGGGGGGGGCCGGGCCGAGCAGTACTTC.

The V gene is TRBV24-1, the J gene TRBJ1-2, with 11 bases that match TRBD1. Trimming removed 6 bases from V and 3 bases from J; junction bases left unmatched: 17. CDR3 length: 19 amino acids. Germline values: CDR1 KGHDR, CDR2 SFDVKD. The CDR3 coding sequence is TGTGCCACCAGTTTGTTTGGGCGGACAGGGGGCGAAGAGGACTATGGCTACACCTTC. Residues: CATSLFGRTGGEEDYGYTF.

The J gene is TRBJ2-1, the V gene TRBV12-5; 10 bases agree with TRBD1. Unmatched junction bases numbered 8, after V lost 5 bases and J lost 7 bases. The length of the CDR3 is 15 residues. Germline CDR1 and CDR2: LGHNT and FRNRAP. CDR3 protein: CASGEGQGPRNEQFF. The DNA of the CDR3 is TGTGCTAGTGGTGAGGGACAGGGGCCACGGAATGAGCAGTTCTTC.

This rearrangement joins TRBV2 to TRBJ1-2, with D possibly TRBD1 on 5 matching bases. The CDR3 length is 13 residues. CDR1 SNHLY and CDR2 FYNNEI come from the germline V gene. V gave up 7 bases and J gave up 2 bases, with 11 bases separating them. CDR3 protein: CASKGTGNYGYTF. CDR3 sequence (DNA): TGTGCCAGCAAAGGTACAGGCAACTATGGCTACACCTTC.

The chain has TRBV7-9 and TRBJ1-5; 11 bases align to TRBD1. With 5 bases clipped from V and 0 bases from J, the junction kept 3 bases outside the gene matches. The CDR3 has 16 residues. Germline CDR1 SEHNR, CDR2 FQNEAQ (reference sequence). As DNA, the CDR3 is TGTGCCAGCAGCCCGGGACAGGGGGATAGCAATCAGCCCCAGCATTTT. Amino acids: CASSPGQGDSNQPQHF.